The T cell receptor (beta chain) described here comes from a study of T cell changes during pregnancy in multiple sclerosis. This clone was recorded only once. The method was immunoSEQ multiplex PCR; TCRdb's version includes in-frame clones alone and lacks a portion of them. The data hold about 21,000 clones, with approximately 88% observed a single time. In germline, CDR1 is LNHDA, CDR2 SQIVND (reference sequence). V was clipped by 9 bases and J by 4 bases, with 13 bases between them. The CDR3 runs 14 residues. J is TRBJ1-6 and V is TRBV19, with D perhaps TRBD1 (6 bases). This clonotype was sampled from a female donor in good health, enrolled as a control in a pregnancy study. The specimen was CD8+ T cells from peripheral blood mononuclear cells, collected after pregnancy. CDR3 in amino acids: CASRTALYNSPLHF. The CDR3 nucleotides are TGTGCCAGCCGGACAGCACTTTATAATTCACCCCTCCACTTT.